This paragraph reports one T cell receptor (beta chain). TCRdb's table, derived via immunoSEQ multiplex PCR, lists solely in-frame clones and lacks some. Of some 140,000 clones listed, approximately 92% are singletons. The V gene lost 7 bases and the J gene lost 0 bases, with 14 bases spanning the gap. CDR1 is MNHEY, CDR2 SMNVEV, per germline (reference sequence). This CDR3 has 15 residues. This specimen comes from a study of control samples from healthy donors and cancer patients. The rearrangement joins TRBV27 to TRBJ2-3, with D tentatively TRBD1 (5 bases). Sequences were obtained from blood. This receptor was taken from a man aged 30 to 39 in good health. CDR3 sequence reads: CASTEDSSSTDTQYF. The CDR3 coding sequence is TGTGCCAGCACCGAAGACAGTTCTAGCACAGATACGCAGTATTTT.